Listed below are T cell receptor beta chains from one sample, sequenced in a study of CD8+CD57+ T cells in acquired aplastic anemia. Each CDR3 protein is one row after TCRdb ran MiXCR on the reads. In the table there are just over 400,000 distinct CDR3 sequences, about two thirds of which are singletons. The specimen sequenced was sorted CD4+, CD8+, or CD8+CD57+ T cells (not recorded which) from PBMCs. Every receptor here comes from a human donor in good health, serving as a control. Each CDR3 is given with its conserved first and last residue. Fields, in order: J gene, V gene, D gene, clone size, CDR3 DNA, CDR3 protein. D genes are given only for firm matches. Clone size appears in some rows only: once, few, many, or a class for an expanded clone.

TRBJ1-2	TRBV30	.	many	TGTGCCTGGAGCCCCGGGGAGGGCTACACCTTC	CAWSPGEGYTF
TRBJ1-5	TRBV7-2	.	.	TGTGCCATCGCGGTGACCGGAGGCCGGGCGCAGCATTTT	CAIAVTGGRAQHF
TRBJ1-1	TRBV19	.	.	TGTGCCAGCAGCTTAACACGGGCGAACACTGAAGCTTTCTTT	CASSLTRANTEAFF
TRBJ1-2	TRBV15	.	.	TGTGCCACCAGCAGAGAAATGAGAGCTAACTCACCCCTCCCCTTT	CATSREMRANSPLPF
TRBJ2-3	TRBV5-4	.	.	TGTGCCAGCAGCTGGGCCGACAGAACAGATACGCGGTATTTT	CASSWADRTDTRYF
TRBJ1-5	TRBV5-1	.	.	TGTGCCAGCAGCCTGGACGGTCGGGACAAGCCCCAGCATTTT	CASSLDGRDKPQHF
TRBJ2-2	TRBV9	.	.	TGTGCTACCGGATTAGTGGGGATCAACAACGGGGAGCTGTTTTTT	CATGLVGINNGELFF
TRBJ1-2	TRBV5-1	.	many	TGCGCCAGCAGCCAAACAGGGCCCCACAGTGGCTACACCTTC	CASSQTGPHSGYTF
TRBJ1-2	TRBV5-5	.	.	TGTGCCAGCAGCTTGGCGGTCCCGTCGGATTATGGCTACACCTTC	CASSLAVPSDYGYTF
TRBJ1-4	TRBV20-1	.	few	TGCAGTGCTAGTGGTCCTAGTGAAAAACTGTTTTTT	CSASGPSEKLFF
TRBJ1-1	TRBV20-1	.	many	TGCAGTGCTAGAGATTTGACGGCGGGGCAGAACACTGAAGCTTTCTTT	CSARDLTAGQNTEAFF
TRBJ1-5	TRBV2	.	.	TGTGCCAGCACCTGGAACCTCAATCAGCCCCAGCATTTT	CASTWNLNQPQHF
TRBJ1-2	TRBV9	.	.	TGTGCCAGCAGCATCGGGATAGCGGGCGCCTACTACTACACCTTC	CASSIGIAGAYYYTF
TRBJ2-7	TRBV19	TRBD1	.	TGTGCCAGTAATCCCGGGACAGTTTCGACCGAGCAGTACTTC	CASNPGTVSTEQYF
TRBJ1-1	TRBV10-3	.	.	TGTGCCATCAGGGAAGTTGGAACTGAAGCTTTCTTT	CAIREVGTEAFF
TRBJ2-3	TRBV7-8	.	.	TGTGCCAGCAGCTTAGCGGGAGGTCCCGCTACGCAGTATTATTTT	CASSLAGGPATQYYF
TRBJ2-7	TRBV20-1	.	.	TGCAGTGGAAAAAGACAGACCGGGACGGGAGCCTACGAGCAGTACTTC	CSGKRQTGTGAYEQYF
TRBJ1-1	TRBV11-2	.	many	TGTGCCAGCAGCTTAGATGATACAGGGAGGGGAATGAACACTGAAGCTTTCTTT	CASSLDDTGRGMNTEAFF
TRBJ1-2	TRBV7-3	TRBD1	.	TGTGCCACCAGCAGTACGGGACAGGTCTATGGCTACACCTTC	CATSSTGQVYGYTF
TRBJ2-3	TRBV11-3	.	many	TGTGCCAGCAGCCGATTATCCACAGATACGCAGTATTTT	CASSRLSTDTQYF
TRBJ1-1	TRBV10-2	.	.	TGTGCCATCAGTGTCAGAGTGATAAACACTGAAGCTTTCTTT	CAISVRVINTEAFF
TRBJ1-2	TRBV20-1	TRBD1	.	TGCAGTGCTCAGGGGGCTAGCGGCTACACCTTC	CSAQGASGYTF
TRBJ2-3	TRBV4-1	.	few	TGTGCCAGCGGTAAGGAGCGGAACACAGATACGCAGTATTTT	CASGKERNTDTQYF
TRBJ1-5	TRBV7-2	.	.	TGTGCCAGCAGCGTTGGACAGCAGCCCCAGCATTTT	CASSVGQQPQHF
TRBJ2-3	TRBV7-2	.	.	TGTGCCAGCAGCCGATCCGCAAAGCGGGCAGCGACGCAGTATTTT	CASSRSAKRAATQYF
TRBJ2-7	TRBV20-1	TRBD2	many	TGCAGTGCCTCGGGGGTAGCGGGGACCTACGAGCAGTACTTC	CSASGVAGTYEQYF
TRBJ2-7	TRBV7-8	.	.	TGTGCCAGCAGCTTAGGTTTTAACTATGAGCACACCTTC	CASSLGFNYEHTF
TRBJ2-1	TRBV7-9	.	.	TGTGCCAGCAGCTTAAACCCCAAGCATACCTATGACTACTTC	CASSLNPKHTYDYF
TRBJ2-2	TRBV12-3/TRBV12-4	.	.	TGTGCCAGCAGCTTAGGGAGCGGGTCGTACACCGGGGAGCTGTTTTTT	CASSLGSGSYTGELFF
TRBJ1-5	TRBV19	.	.	TGTGCCAGTACGAGGGGGATTCAGCCCCAGCATTTT	CASTRGIQPQHF
TRBJ2-2	TRBV19	.	.	TGTGCCAGTAGTATGACTCTTCGGGGCCGGGAGCTGTTTTTT	CASSMTLRGRELFF
TRBJ2-5	TRBV5-1	.	many	TGCGCCAGCAAGGAGATGAGTGTGCTAGAGACCCAGTACTTC	CASKEMSVLETQYF
TRBJ1-1	TRBV5-1	.	many	TGCGCCAGCAGCTTCATGGGGTTGGGGACTGAAGCTTTCTTT	CASSFMGLGTEAFF
TRBJ1-6	TRBV3-1	.	many	TGTGCCAGCAGCCAAGGAAGCAGAAATTCACCCCTCCACTTT	CASSQGSRNSPLHF
TRBJ2-7	TRBV5-4	.	.	TGTGCCAGCAGTCGACAGTCCCCCGAGCAGTACTTC	CASSRQSPEQYF
TRBJ2-3	TRBV5-1	TRBD1	.	TGTGCCAGCAGCCTAACGGACAGGGCTGAGCAGTATTTT	CASSLTDRAEQYF
TRBJ1-2	TRBV5-5	.	.	TGTGCCAGCAGCTCGTGTGGGGTGAACGGTGGCCACACCTTC	CASSSCGVNGGHTF
TRBJ1-2	TRBV5-1	.	.	TGCGCCAGCAGCTTCCGGGACGCTGGACCGCCTAACTATGGCTACACCTTC	CASSFRDAGPPNYGYTF
TRBJ1-4	TRBV6-4	.	.	TGTGCCAGCAGTAGCCACTCCCCTGAAGGGGAAAAACTGTTTTTT	CASSSHSPEGEKLFF